Listed below are T cell receptor beta chains from one sample, sequenced in a study of vaccination effects on CD4 cells after COVID-19. No antigen is known for these receptors. Sequencing was performed with immunoSEQ multiplex PCR; in TCRdb, only in-frame clones are kept and a portion is missing. The sample carries some 63,000 clones, about two thirds recorded once. The input for sequencing was CD4+ T cells from PBMCs cultured without peptide, taken before COVID-19 vaccination. The receptors come from a human donor who had a prior SARS-CoV-2 infection. Both conserved end residues are part of each CDR3. A D gene is named only where the DNA matches it firmly. Clone size is not always given. Where it is, it says once, few, many or a class for expanded clones.

NA,NA,TRBV7-2,TRBJ2-7,TGTGCCAGCAGCTTAGTAGGTGTAGGGGGGCTCTACGAGCAGTACTTC,CASSLVGVGGLYEQYF
NA,NA,TRBV19,TRBJ2-7,TGTGCCAGTAGTCCTTATGGGACTTCCTCCCACTACGAGCAGTACTTC,CASSPYGTSSHYEQYF
TRBD1,NA,TRBV6-1,TRBJ1-5,TGTGCCAGCAGTGAACCGGGACAGGGGTATCAGCCCCAGCATTTT,CASSEPGQGYQPQHF
NA,NA,TRBV11-2,TRBJ1-2,TGTGCCAGCAGCTTAGATCTGAGCTATGGCTACACCTTC,CASSLDLSYGYTF
TRBD1,NA,TRBV4-1,TRBJ2-7,TGCGCCAGCAGCCAAGATCGTACAGGGGGTATCTACGAGCAGTACTTC,CASSQDRTGGIYEQYF
NA,NA,TRBV2,TRBJ2-3,TGTGCCAGCAGTGAAGAGTCCGGGTGGACGCAGTATTTT,CASSEESGWTQYF
TRBD2,NA,TRBV19,TRBJ2-7,TGTGCCAGTAGTCGGCCGGGACTAGCGGGAAAGGAGCAGTACTTC,CASSRPGLAGKEQYF
NA,NA,TRBV30,TRBJ2-3,TGTGCCTGGAGCGTAGATTCAGATACGCAGTATTTT,CAWSVDSDTQYF
NA,NA,TRBV6-5,TRBJ2-5,TGTGCCACCGTGAAGACACTATCGGGAGAGACCCAGTACTTC,CATVKTLSGETQYF
TRBD2,NA,TRBV2,TRBJ2-1,TGTGCCAGCAGTGAATCTTCTAGCGGGAGGGCTTTTAATCATGAGCAGTTCTTC,CASSESSSGRAFNHEQFF
NA,once,TRBV2,TRBJ2-7,TGTGCCAGCAGTGGAGCGACACGTGCGGGCGAGCAGTACTTC,CASSGATRAGEQYF
NA,few,TRBV28,TRBJ2-7,TGTGCCAGCAGGCCCGGGGCGGCGCCGTCGTACGAGCAGTACTTC,CASRPGAAPSYEQYF
TRBD1,NA,TRBV15,TRBJ2-7,TGTGCCACCAGCAGAGGCGTCGGGGGACAGGGCTACGAGCAGTACTTC,CATSRGVGGQGYEQYF
NA,NA,TRBV5-6,TRBJ1-1,TGTGCCAGCGCAAGGATCGGGGGAGGAATGAACACTGAAGCTTTCTTT,CASARIGGGMNTEAFF
NA,NA,TRBV7-9,TRBJ1-5,TGTGCCAGCAGCCCGGGACTCCGGGGGGGACCCCAGCATTTT,CASSPGLRGGPQHF
TRBD1,NA,TRBV5-1,TRBJ1-2,TGCGCCAGCAGCTTGGGGACAGGGGCGTTGGTCTACACCTTC,CASSLGTGALVYTF
TRBD2,NA,TRBV5-4,TRBJ2-7,TGTGCCAGCAGCTCCGGGGCTAGCGGGGGGTACGAGCAGTACTTC,CASSSGASGGYEQYF
NA,NA,TRBV12-3/TRBV12-4,TRBJ2-5,TGTGCCAGCAGTTTATTAGCTGGAGAGACCCAGTACTTC,CASSLLAGETQYF
NA,NA,TRBV5-4,TRBJ2-3,TGTGCCAGCAGCTCGCCGGCTAGAAGCACAGATACGCAGTATTTT,CASSSPARSTDTQYF
NA,NA,TRBV5-1,TRBJ2-3,TGCGCCAGCAGCAACAGACAGACAGATACGCAGTATTTT,CASSNRQTDTQYF
NA,NA,TRBV11-2,TRBJ1-4,TGTGCCAGCAGCTTGGGGTGGGGTGGGGAAAAACTGTTTTTT,CASSLGWGGEKLFF
NA,once,TRBV11-3,TRBJ1-4,TGTGCCAGCAGCTTAGACCGGACGGCCAAAAAACTGTTTTTT,CASSLDRTAKKLFF